This T cell receptor beta chain was sequenced during a study of T cells expressing NK-cell markers. The CDR3 is 15 residues long. Germline values: CDR1 LGHDT, CDR2 YNNKEL (reference sequence). No DNA is given; TCRdb re-called the 5' RACE reads and lists each CDR3 protein once. Here the sample table reports some 150,000 distinct CDR3 sequences. The chain carries TRBV3-1 and TRBJ2-3; TCRdb's D call, TRBD1, is unchecked because there is no DNA. Sample: blood T cells: a sorted CD56 or NKG2C T cell subset, CD4+ or CD8+ T cells, or bulk PBMC T cells (not recorded which). The receptor was isolated from a man between 18 and 29 years old in good health. Here the CDR3 reads CASSSGQVSTDTQYF.